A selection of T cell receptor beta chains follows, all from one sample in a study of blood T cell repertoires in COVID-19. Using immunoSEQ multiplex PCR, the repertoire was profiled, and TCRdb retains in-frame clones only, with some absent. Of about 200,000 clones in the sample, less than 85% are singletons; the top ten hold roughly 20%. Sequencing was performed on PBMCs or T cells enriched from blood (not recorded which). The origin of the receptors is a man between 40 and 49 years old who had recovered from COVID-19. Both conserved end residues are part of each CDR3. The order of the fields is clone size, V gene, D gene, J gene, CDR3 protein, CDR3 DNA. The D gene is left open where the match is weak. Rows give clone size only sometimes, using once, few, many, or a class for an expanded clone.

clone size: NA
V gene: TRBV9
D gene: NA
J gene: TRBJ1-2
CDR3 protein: CASSVRSQGGGYTF
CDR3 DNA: TGTGCCAGCAGCGTGAGGTCCCAGGGTGGTGGCTACACCTTC

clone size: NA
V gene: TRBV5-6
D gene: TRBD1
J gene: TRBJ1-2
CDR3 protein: CASSIGQGNYGYTF
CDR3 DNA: TGTGCCAGCAGCATTGGACAGGGAAACTATGGCTACACCTTC

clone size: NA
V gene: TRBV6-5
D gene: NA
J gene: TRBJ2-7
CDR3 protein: CASRTAGEQYF
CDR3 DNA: TGTGCCAGCAGAACTGCTGGCGAGCAGTACTTC

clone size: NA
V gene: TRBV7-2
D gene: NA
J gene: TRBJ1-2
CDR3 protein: CASSLQGANYGYTF
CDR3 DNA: TGTGCCAGCAGCTTACAGGGTGCTAACTATGGCTACACCTTC

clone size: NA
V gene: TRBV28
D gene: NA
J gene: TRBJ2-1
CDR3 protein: CASSSQLGGGYNEQFF
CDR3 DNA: TGTGCCAGCAGTTCCCAGCTCGGGGGAGGTTACAATGAGCAGTTCTTC

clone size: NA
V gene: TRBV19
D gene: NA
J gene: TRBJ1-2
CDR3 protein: CASSVWKGAGGYTF
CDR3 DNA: TGTGCCAGTAGTGTATGGAAAGGGGCTGGTGGCTACACCTTC

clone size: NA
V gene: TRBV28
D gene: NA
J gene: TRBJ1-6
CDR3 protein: CASSFYTSVPGDSPLHF
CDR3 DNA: TGTGCCAGCAGTTTCTATACTAGTGTCCCTGGGGATTCACCCCTCCACTTT

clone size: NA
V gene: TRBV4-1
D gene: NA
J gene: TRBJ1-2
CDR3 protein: CASSQDQQIYGYTF
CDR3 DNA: TGCGCCAGCAGCCAAGATCAACAGATCTATGGCTACACCTTC

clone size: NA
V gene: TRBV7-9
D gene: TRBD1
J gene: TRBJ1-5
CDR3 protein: CASSLGQGTQPQHF
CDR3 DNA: TGTGCCAGCAGCTTAGGACAGGGTACACAGCCCCAGCATTTT

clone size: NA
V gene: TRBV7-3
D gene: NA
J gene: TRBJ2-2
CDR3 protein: CASRVIASTGELFF
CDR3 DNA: TGTGCCAGCAGGGTTATAGCGAGCACCGGGGAGCTGTTTTTT

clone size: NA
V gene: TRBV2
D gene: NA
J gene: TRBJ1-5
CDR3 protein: CASSGGVGNQPQHF
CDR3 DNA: TGTGCCAGCAGTGGGGGGGTTGGCAATCAGCCCCAGCATTTT

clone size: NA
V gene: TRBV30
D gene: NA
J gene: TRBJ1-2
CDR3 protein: CAWGGARYGYTF
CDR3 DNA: TGTGCCTGGGGAGGGGCTCGCTATGGCTACACCTTC

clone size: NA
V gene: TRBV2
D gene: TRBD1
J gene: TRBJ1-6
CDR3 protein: CASRDRGQGRRTPLHF
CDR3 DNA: TGTGCCAGCAGAGATAGAGGACAGGGGAGGCGGACACCCCTCCACTTT

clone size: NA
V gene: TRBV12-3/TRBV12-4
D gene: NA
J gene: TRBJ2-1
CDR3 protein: CASRPVGNEQFF
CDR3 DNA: TGTGCCAGCAGACCCGTCGGCAATGAGCAGTTCTTC

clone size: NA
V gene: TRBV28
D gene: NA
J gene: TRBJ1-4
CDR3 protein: CASSSDSSTNEKLFF
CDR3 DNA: TGTGCCAGCAGTTCAGACTCCTCAACTAATGAAAAACTGTTTTTT

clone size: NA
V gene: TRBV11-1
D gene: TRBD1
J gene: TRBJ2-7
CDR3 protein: CASSGNRGEQYF
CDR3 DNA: TGTGCCAGCAGCGGAAACAGGGGCGAGCAGTACTTC

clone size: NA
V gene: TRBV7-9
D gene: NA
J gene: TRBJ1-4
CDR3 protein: CASSLTGLREKLFF
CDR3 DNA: TGTGCCAGCAGCCTTACTGGACTGAGGGAAAAACTGTTTTTT

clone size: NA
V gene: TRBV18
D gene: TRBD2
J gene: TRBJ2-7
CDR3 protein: CASSPYSGSSYEQYF
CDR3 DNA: TGTGCCAGCTCACCGTATAGCGGGAGCTCCTACGAGCAGTACTTC

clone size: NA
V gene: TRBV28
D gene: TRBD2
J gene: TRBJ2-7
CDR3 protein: CASSFSSGRGYEQYF
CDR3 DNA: TGTGCCAGCAGTTTTTCGAGCGGGAGGGGTTACGAGCAGTACTTC

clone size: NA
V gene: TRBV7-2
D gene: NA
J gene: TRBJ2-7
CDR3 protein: CASSLRGLYEQYF
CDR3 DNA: TGTGCCAGCAGCTTAAGGGGCCTCTACGAGCAGTACTTC

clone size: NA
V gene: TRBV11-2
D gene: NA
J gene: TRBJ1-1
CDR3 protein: CASSSIRPGTEAFF
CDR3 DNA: TGTGCCAGCAGCTCCATCAGGCCTGGAACTGAAGCTTTCTTT

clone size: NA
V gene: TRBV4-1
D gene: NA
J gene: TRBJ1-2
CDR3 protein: CASSQAVGEGVNYGYTF
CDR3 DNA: TGCGCCAGCAGCCAGGCTGTCGGGGAGGGGGTTAACTATGGCTACACCTTC

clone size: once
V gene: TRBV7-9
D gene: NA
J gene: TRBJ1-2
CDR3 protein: CASPLRGSYGYTF
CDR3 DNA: TGTGCCAGCCCACTAAGAGGGAGCTATGGCTACACCTTC

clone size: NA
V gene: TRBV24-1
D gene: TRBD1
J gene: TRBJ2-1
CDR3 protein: CATSDLRQGANNEQFF
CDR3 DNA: TGTGCCACCAGTGATTTGCGGCAGGGGGCGAACAATGAGCAGTTCTTC

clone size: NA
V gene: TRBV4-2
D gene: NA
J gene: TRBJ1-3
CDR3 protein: CASSQERGNTIYF
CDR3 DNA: TGTGCCAGCAGCCAAGAGAGGGGAAACACCATATATTTT

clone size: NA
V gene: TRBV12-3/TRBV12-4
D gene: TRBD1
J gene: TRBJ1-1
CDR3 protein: CASSLTGTEAFF
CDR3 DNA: TGTGCCAGCAGTTTGACAGGGACTGAAGCTTTCTTT

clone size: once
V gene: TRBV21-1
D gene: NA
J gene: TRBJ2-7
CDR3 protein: CASSKAQGARGYEQYF
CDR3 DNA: TGTGCCAGCAGCAAAGCGCAGGGGGCGCGGGGCTACGAGCAGTACTTC

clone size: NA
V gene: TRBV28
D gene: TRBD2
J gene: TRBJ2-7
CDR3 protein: CASSLLAGGFYEQYF
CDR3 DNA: TGTGCCAGCAGTCTCCTAGCGGGAGGGTTCTACGAGCAGTACTTC

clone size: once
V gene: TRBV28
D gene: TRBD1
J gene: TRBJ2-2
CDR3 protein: CASSINYGTGSNTGELFF
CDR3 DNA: TGTGCCAGCAGTATCAACTACGGGACAGGGTCAAACACCGGGGAGCTGTTTTTT

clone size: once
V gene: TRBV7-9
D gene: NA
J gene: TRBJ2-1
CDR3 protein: CASSLTTLNEQFF
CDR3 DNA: TGTGCCAGCAGCCTTACAACCCTCAATGAGCAGTTCTTC

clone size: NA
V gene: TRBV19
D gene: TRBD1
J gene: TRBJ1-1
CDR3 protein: CASRTGRNTEAFF
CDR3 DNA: TGTGCCAGCCGGACAGGGAGGAACACTGAAGCTTTCTTT

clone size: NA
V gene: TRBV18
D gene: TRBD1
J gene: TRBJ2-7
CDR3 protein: CASSPKTGGEQYF
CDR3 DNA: TGTGCCAGCTCACCCAAAACAGGGGGCGAGCAGTACTTC

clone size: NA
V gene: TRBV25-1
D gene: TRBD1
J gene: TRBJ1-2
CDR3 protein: CASREAGGRGGYTF
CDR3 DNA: TGTGCCAGCAGAGAGGCAGGGGGCCGCGGTGGCTACACCTTC

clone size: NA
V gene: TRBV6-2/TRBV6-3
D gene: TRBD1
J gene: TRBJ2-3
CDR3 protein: CASSYGDRAQYF
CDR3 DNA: TGTGCCAGCAGTTACGGGGACAGGGCGCAGTATTTT

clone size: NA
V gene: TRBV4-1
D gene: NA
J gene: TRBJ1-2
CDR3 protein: CASIKETTGGTGYTF
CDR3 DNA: TGCGCCAGCATAAAAGAAACGACGGGAGGGACGGGCTACACCTTC

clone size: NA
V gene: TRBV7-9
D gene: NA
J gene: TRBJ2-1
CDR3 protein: CASSLGRSDEQFF
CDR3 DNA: TGTGCCAGCAGCTTAGGGCGGAGTGATGAGCAGTTCTTC

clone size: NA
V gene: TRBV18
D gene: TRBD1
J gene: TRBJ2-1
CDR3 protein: CASSPPDRAYNEQFF
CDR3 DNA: TGTGCCAGCTCACCACCGGACAGGGCCTACAATGAGCAGTTCTTC

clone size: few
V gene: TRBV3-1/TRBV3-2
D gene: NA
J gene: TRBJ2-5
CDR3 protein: CASSRVLGGTQYF
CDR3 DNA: TGTGCCAGCAGCCGAGTACTAGGTGGGACCCAGTACTTC

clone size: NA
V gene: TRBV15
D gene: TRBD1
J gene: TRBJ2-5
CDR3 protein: CATSRYPDRQETQYF
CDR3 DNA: TGTGCCACCAGCCGATACCCGGACAGGCAAGAGACCCAGTACTTC

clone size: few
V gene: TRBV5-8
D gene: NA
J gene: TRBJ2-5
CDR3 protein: CASSLGAVGTQYF
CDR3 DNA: TGTGCCAGCAGCTTGGGGGCCGTCGGGACCCAGTACTTC

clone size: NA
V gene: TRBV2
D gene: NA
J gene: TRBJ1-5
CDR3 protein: CASSEIQERQPQHF
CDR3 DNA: TGTGCCAGCAGTGAAATTCAGGAAAGACAGCCCCAGCATTTT

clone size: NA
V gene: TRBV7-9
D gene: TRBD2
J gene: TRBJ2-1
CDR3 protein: CASSPKKLAGDYNEQFF
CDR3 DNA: TGTGCCAGCAGCCCTAAGAAACTAGCGGGGGACTACAATGAGCAGTTCTTC

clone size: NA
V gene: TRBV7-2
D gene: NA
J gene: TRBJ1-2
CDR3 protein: CASSLVTSNYGYTF
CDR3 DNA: TGTGCCAGCAGCCTTGTGACATCTAACTATGGCTACACCTTC

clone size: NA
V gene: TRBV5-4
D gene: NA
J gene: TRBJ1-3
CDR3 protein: CASSSGPANSGNTIYF
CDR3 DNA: TGTGCCAGCAGTTCAGGGCCCGCTAACTCTGGAAACACCATATATTTT

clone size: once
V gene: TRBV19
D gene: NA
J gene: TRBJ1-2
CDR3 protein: CASSMRLFHYGYTF
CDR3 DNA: TGTGCCAGTAGTATGCGACTTTTCCACTATGGCTACACCTTC

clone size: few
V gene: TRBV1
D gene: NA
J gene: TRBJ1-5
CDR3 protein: CTSTSDRLYSNQPQHF
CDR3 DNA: TGCACCAGCACCTCGGACAGGTTGTATAGCAATCAGCCCCAGCATTTT

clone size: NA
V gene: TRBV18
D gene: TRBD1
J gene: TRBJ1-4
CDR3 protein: CASSRGQAATNEKLFF
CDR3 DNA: TGTGCCAGCTCACGGGGACAGGCCGCAACTAATGAAAAACTGTTTTTT

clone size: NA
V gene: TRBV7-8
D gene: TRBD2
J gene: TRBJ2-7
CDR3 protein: CASTPAPSGTYEQYF
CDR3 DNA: TGTGCCAGCACCCCAGCCCCTAGCGGGACCTACGAGCAGTACTTC

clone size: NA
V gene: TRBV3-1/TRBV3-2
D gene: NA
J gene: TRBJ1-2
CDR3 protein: CASSQALGEKGYTF
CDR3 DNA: TGTGCCAGCAGCCAAGCTTTAGGGGAAAAGGGCTACACCTTC

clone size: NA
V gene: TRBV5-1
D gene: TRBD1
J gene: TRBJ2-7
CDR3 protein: CASSQQSGTGHNEQYF
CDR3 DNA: TGCGCCAGCAGCCAACAGTCCGGGACAGGGCACAACGAGCAGTACTTC

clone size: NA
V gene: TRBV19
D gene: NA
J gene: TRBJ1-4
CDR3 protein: CASSTRGASKKLFF
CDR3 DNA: TGTGCCAGTAGTACTCGGGGGGCGTCTAAAAAACTGTTTTTT

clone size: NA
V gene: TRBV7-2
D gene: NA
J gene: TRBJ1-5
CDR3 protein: CASSLGGGVQPQHF
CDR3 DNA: TGTGCCAGCAGCTTAGGCGGCGGGGTGCAGCCCCAGCATTTT

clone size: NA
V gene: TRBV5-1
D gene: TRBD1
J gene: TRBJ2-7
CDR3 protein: CASSPGQGVHEQYF
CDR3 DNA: TGCGCCAGCAGCCCGGGACAGGGGGTCCACGAGCAGTACTTC

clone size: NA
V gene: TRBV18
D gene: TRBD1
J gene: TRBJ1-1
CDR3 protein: CASSAGTGGMNTEAFF
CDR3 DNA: TGTGCCAGCTCAGCCGGGACAGGGGGAATGAACACTGAAGCTTTCTTT

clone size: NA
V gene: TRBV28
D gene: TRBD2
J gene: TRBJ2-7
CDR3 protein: CASRPSGSSYEQYF
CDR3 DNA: TGTGCCAGCAGACCAAGCGGGAGCTCCTACGAGCAGTACTTC